This T cell receptor (beta chain) was obtained from a study of cytomegalovirus exposure and HLA in healthy donors. Study context: Out of 300 to 500 genotyped donors, about 80% belonged to the Caucasian-associated ancestry cluster.

Study results and limitations: Apart from CMV serostatus, no immune exposure information was available.

The PCR employed 60 Vbeta primers together with 13 Jbeta primers. Using immunoSEQ multiplex PCR, the repertoire was profiled, and TCRdb retains in-frame clones only, with some absent. The sample has about 120,000 clones, about 80% seen once; the top ten hold around 1.5%. Trimming removed 3 bases from V and 2 bases from J, with 14 bases in between. The CDR3 is 16 amino acids. In germline, CDR1 is LNHDA, CDR2 SQIVND (reference sequence). To note about this clone: Its antigen is not identified.

Specimen: PBMCs. This rearrangement joins TRBV19 to TRBJ1-5, with no clear D. The source of this sequence is a woman younger than 35 in good health and CMV-seronegative. CDR3 in amino acids: CASSMQAGGRNQPQHF. The CDR3 DNA sequence: TGTGCCAGTAGTATGCAGGCGGGCGGACGCAATCAGCCCCAGCATTTT.